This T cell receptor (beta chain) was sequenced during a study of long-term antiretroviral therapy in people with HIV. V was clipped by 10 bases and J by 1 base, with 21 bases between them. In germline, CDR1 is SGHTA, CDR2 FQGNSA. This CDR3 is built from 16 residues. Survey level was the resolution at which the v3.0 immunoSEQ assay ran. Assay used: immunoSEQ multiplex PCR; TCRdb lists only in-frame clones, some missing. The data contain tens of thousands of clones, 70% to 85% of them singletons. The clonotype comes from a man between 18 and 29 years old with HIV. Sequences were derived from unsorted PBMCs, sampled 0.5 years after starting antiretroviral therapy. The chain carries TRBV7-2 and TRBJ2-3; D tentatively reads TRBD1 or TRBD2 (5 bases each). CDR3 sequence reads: CATWDGRTTRTDTQYF. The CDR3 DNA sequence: TGTGCCACCTGGGACGGCCGGACCACCCGCACAGATACGCAGTATTTT.